This is a list of T cell receptor beta chains from one sample in a study of T cell responses to AZD1222 COVID-19 vaccine. Using immunoSEQ multiplex PCR, the repertoire was profiled, and TCRdb retains in-frame clones only, with some absent. The profile covers 130,000 to 150,000 clones, with approximately 90% appearing a single time and approximately 2.8% taken by the ten largest. The material was peripheral blood, obtained on day 0 of AZD1222 vaccination. These receptors were taken from an adult in good health. Each CDR3 is given with its conserved first and last residue. A D gene is named only where the DNA matches it firmly. Where a row states a size, it is once, few, many or the class of an expanded clone; other rows omit it.

>TRBJ1-6|TRBV5-6|NA|NA
CASSSARMGLYNSPLHF
TGTGCCAGCAGCTCAGCCCGGATGGGGCTTTATAATTCACCCCTCCACTTT
>TRBJ2-1|TRBV5-1|NA|NA
CASSSLPGNNEQFF
TGCGCCAGCAGTTCCCTCCCGGGAAACAATGAGCAGTTCTTC
>TRBJ1-2|TRBV28|NA|NA
CASSRDNLGFYGYTF
TGTGCCAGCAGCCGGGACAATTTGGGCTTCTATGGCTACACCTTC
>TRBJ1-1|TRBV7-2|NA|once
CASSLAPTRMNTEAFF
TGTGCCAGCAGCTTAGCGCCGACACGTATGAACACTGAAGCTTTCTTT
>TRBJ1-1|TRBV5-4|TRBD1|NA
CASRTGHNTEAFF
TGTGCCAGTCGGACAGGGCACAACACTGAAGCTTTCTTT
>TRBJ1-1|TRBV9|NA|NA
CASSSGAGPEAFF
TGTGCCAGCAGCTCTGGGGCAGGCCCTGAAGCTTTCTTT
>TRBJ2-7|TRBV14|NA|NA
CASSRTGRESYEQYF
TGTGCCAGCAGCCGCACGGGGCGGGAATCCTACGAGCAGTACTTC
>TRBJ1-5|TRBV5-1|NA|once
CASSPGTGDQPQHF
TGCGCCAGCAGCCCCGGGACGGGAGATCAGCCCCAGCATTTT
>TRBJ1-1|TRBV3-1/TRBV3-2|NA|NA
CASRGDHTEAFF
TGTGCCTCGCGGGGGGACCACACTGAAGCTTTCTTT
>TRBJ1-5|TRBV19|NA|NA
CASSIYGTLNQPQHF
TGTGCCAGTAGTATATATGGGACCCTCAATCAGCCCCAGCATTTT
>TRBJ1-1|TRBV30|NA|NA
CAWSMGNEAFF
TGTGCCTGGAGTATGGGGAATGAAGCTTTCTTT
>TRBJ1-6|TRBV27|NA|NA
CASSLGWNSPLHF
TGTGCCAGCAGTTTAGGGTGGAATTCACCCCTCCACTTT
>TRBJ1-2|TRBV28|NA|NA
CASSLSEQYGYTF
TGTGCCAGCAGTTTATCCGAACAGTATGGCTACACCTTC
>TRBJ1-2|TRBV5-1|TRBD1|few
CASSWGTGEGGYTF
TGCGCCAGCAGCTGGGGGACAGGCGAGGGTGGCTACACCTTC
>TRBJ1-5|TRBV7-2|NA|NA
CASSFFQLGNQPQHF
TGTGCCAGCAGCTTTTTTCAGCTTGGCAATCAGCCCCAGCATTTT
>TRBJ2-1|TRBV6-4|TRBD2|few
CASSRSSGGQSSYNEQFF
TGTGCCAGCAGTCGGTCTAGCGGGGGGCAGAGCTCCTACAATGAGCAGTTCTTC
>TRBJ2-7|TRBV20-1|TRBD2|few
CSASFTSGYEQYF
TGCAGTGCTAGTTTTACTAGCGGTTACGAGCAGTACTTC
>TRBJ2-7|TRBV6-5|NA|NA
CASSSLGSSYEQYF
TGTGCCAGCAGTAGCCTGGGCAGCTCCTACGAGCAGTACTTC
>TRBJ2-7|TRBV3-1/TRBV3-2|NA|NA
CASSYGDEQYF
TGTGCCAGCAGCTACGGGGATGAGCAGTACTTC
>TRBJ1-4|TRBV6-5|TRBD1|NA
CASSYDRAVEKLFF
TGTGCCAGCAGTTACGACAGGGCAGTGGAAAAACTGTTTTTT
>TRBJ2-3|TRBV5-6|TRBD2|NA
CASSGSSGTTFGTQYF
TGTGCCAGCAGCGGGTCATCCGGGACTACTTTCGGTACGCAGTATTTT
>TRBJ1-4|TRBV10-3|NA|NA
CAISELGPATNEKLFF
TGTGCCATCAGCGAACTCGGACCTGCAACTAATGAAAAACTGTTTTTT
>TRBJ1-1|TRBV28|NA|NA
CASSFEKWTEAFF
TGTGCCAGCAGTTTTGAGAAGTGGACTGAAGCTTTCTTT
>TRBJ2-3|TRBV5-6|TRBD2|NA
CASSYGASGYLTQYF
TGTGCCAGCAGCTACGGGGCTAGCGGGTACCTTACGCAGTATTTT
>TRBJ1-6|TRBV11-3|NA|NA
CASSFGSRSPLHF
TGTGCCAGCAGCTTTGGCTCTCGTTCCCCCCTCCACTTT
>TRBJ1-2|TRBV28|NA|NA
CASRNPGPFNYGYTF
TGTGCCAGCAGGAATCCGGGGCCTTTTAACTATGGCTACACCTTC
>TRBJ2-5|TRBV28|TRBD2|NA
CASSLWVLVREKKETQYF
TGTGCCAGCAGTTTATGGGTCTTGGTGCGGGAGAAGAAAGAGACCCAGTACTTC
>TRBJ2-2|TRBV2|NA|NA
CASSGLVNTGELFF
TGTGCCAGCAGTGGACTAGTCAACACCGGGGAGCTGTTTTTT
>TRBJ2-1|TRBV5-5|NA|NA
CASSSLGAGKVPNEQFF
TGTGCCAGCAGCTCCCTTGGGGCGGGCAAGGTTCCCAATGAGCAGTTCTTC
>TRBJ2-5|TRBV5-1|NA|NA
CASGSDSHQETQYF
TGCGCCAGCGGGTCAGACAGCCATCAAGAGACCCAGTACTTC
>TRBJ2-7|TRBV6-5|NA|NA
CASSYSQGTPPEQYF
TGTGCCAGCAGTTACTCGCAGGGAACCCCTCCCGAGCAGTACTTC
>TRBJ1-1|TRBV5-4|TRBD1|NA
CASSLPGTGVDTEAFF
TGTGCCAGCAGCTTACCCGGGACAGGGGTTGACACTGAAGCTTTCTTT
>TRBJ1-6|TRBV27|TRBD1|once
CASSLFGQGYNSPLHF
TGTGCCAGCAGTTTATTTGGACAGGGCTATAATTCACCCCTCCACTTT
>TRBJ2-2|TRBV6-1|NA|NA
CASSGPTEQGTSTGELFF
TGTGCCAGCAGTGGGCCGACGGAACAGGGGACTTCCACCGGGGAGCTGTTTTTT
>TRBJ1-5|TRBV5-6|TRBD1|NA
CASSLALTGNQPQHF
TGTGCCAGCAGCTTGGCCTTGACAGGGAATCAGCCCCAGCATTTT
>TRBJ2-3|TRBV28|TRBD2|once
CASSLLGTSGKEITDTQYF
TGTGCCAGCAGTTTATTAGGTACTAGCGGGAAGGAAATCACAGATACGCAGTATTTT
>TRBJ1-5|TRBV30|NA|NA
CACGGGYNQPQHF
TGTGCCTGCGGGGGGGGGTACAATCAGCCCCAGCATTTT
>TRBJ2-1|TRBV5-6|TRBD2|NA
CASAHSFRTSGSNEQFF
TGTGCCAGCGCACATTCTTTCCGGACTAGCGGGAGCAATGAGCAGTTCTTC
>TRBJ1-5|TRBV19|NA|NA
CASSGLGDQPQHF
TGTGCCAGCTCGGGACTCGGGGATCAGCCCCAGCATTTT
>TRBJ2-7|TRBV2|NA|NA
CASSGISSRTVSYEQYF
TGTGCCAGCAGTGGAATATCATCGAGGACGGTTTCCTACGAGCAGTACTTC
>TRBJ2-7|TRBV5-1|NA|NA
CASSLWGPDTSYEQYF
TGCGCCAGCAGCTTGTGGGGGCCCGACACCTCCTACGAGCAGTACTTC
>TRBJ1-5|TRBV24-1|NA|NA
CATSEAPDWPQHF
TGTGCCACCAGTGAGGCCCCTGATTGGCCCCAGCATTTT
>TRBJ1-1|TRBV4-3|NA|NA
CASSQDVRYEAFF
TGCGCCAGCAGCCAAGATGTGCGGTATGAAGCTTTCTTT
>TRBJ1-6|TRBV2|NA|NA
CASREKGQPNSPLHF
TGTGCCAGCAGGGAGAAGGGACAACCCAATTCACCCCTCCACTTT
>TRBJ2-3|TRBV2|NA|NA
CASRRGSGTDTQYF
TGTGCCAGCAGGAGAGGTTCAGGCACAGATACGCAGTATTTT
>TRBJ2-1|TRBV6-6|NA|NA
CASDADGLAQDEQFF
TGTGCCAGCGACGCCGATGGACTGGCTCAGGATGAGCAGTTCTTC
>TRBJ2-7|TRBV6-5|TRBD2|NA
CASTVAGEGSYEQYF
TGTGCCAGCACCGTAGCGGGAGAAGGCTCCTACGAGCAGTACTTC
>TRBJ1-1|TRBV7-6|NA|NA
CASSQRPQGGTEAFF
TGTGCCAGCAGCCAACGCCCCCAGGGAGGGACTGAAGCTTTCTTT
>TRBJ1-5|TRBV12-3/TRBV12-4|NA|NA
CASSFAGDQPQHF
TGTGCCAGCAGTTTTGCCGGGGATCAGCCCCAGCATTTT
>TRBJ2-5|TRBV12-5|NA|NA
CASGWETRGLPGRETQYF
TGTGCTAGTGGTTGGGAGACCCGGGGACTCCCAGGGAGGGAGACCCAGTACTTC
>TRBJ2-1|TRBV18|TRBD2|NA
CASSPRWPSPGLAVNEQFF
TGTGCCAGCTCACCCCGATGGCCGTCACCGGGACTAGCGGTTAATGAGCAGTTCTTC
>TRBJ1-2|TRBV5-1|NA|NA
CASSPGHRDNYGYTF
TGCGCCAGCAGCCCAGGACACAGGGACAACTATGGCTACACCTTC
>TRBJ2-5|TRBV6-2/TRBV6-3|TRBD2|few
CASSPGTSGDVETQYF
TGTGCCAGCAGCCCCGGGACTAGCGGGGACGTAGAGACCCAGTACTTC
>TRBJ2-3|TRBV2|NA|NA
CASSERGNTQYF
TGTGCCAGCAGTGAAAGGGGGAATACGCAGTATTTT